These T cell receptor beta chains were read from a single sample in a study of metastatic and nonmetastatic thyroid tumors. MiXCR reprocessed the PCR reads for TCRdb. The sample yields about 20,000 clones, approximately 24% seen once. The source material was tumor tissue. These receptors all stem from a female donor with papillary thyroid cancer or a benign thyroid nodule (not recorded which). Some clones in this sample may be carry-over from other donors' samples. Each CDR3 is given with its conserved first and last residue. D genes are given only for firm matches. Only part of the rows carry a size: once, few, many, or a class if the clone is expanded.

v_call	d_call	clone_size	cdr3_length	j_call	cdr3_aa	cdr3_nt
TRBV20-1	-	few	14	TRBJ2-7	CSARSDTEGYEQYF	TGCAGTGCTAGATCAGACACAGAGGGGTACGAGCAGTACTTC
TRBV28	-	few	12	TRBJ1-1	CASSRGTSLAFF	TGTGCCAGCAGCCGTGGGACCTCACTGGCTTTCTTT
TRBV18	-	many	16	TRBJ2-2	CASSPILRSGTGELFF	TGTGCCAGCTCACCAATTCTCAGAAGCGGCACCGGGGAGCTGTTTTTT
TRBV6-1	-	few	17	TRBJ1-2	CASSLGRLGGRGYGYTF	TGTGCCAGCAGCTTAGGTCGTCTGGGGGGCAGGGGCTATGGCTACACCTTC
TRBV5-8	TRBD1	many	14	TRBJ1-1	CASSLQGASTEAFF	TGTGCCAGCAGCTTACAGGGGGCTTCAACTGAAGCTTTCTTT
TRBV6-1	-	large	13	TRBJ1-2	CASSEGNWGTYTF	TGTGCCAGCAGTGAAGGGAATTGGGGAACCTACACCTTC
TRBV20-1	TRBD2	once	18	TRBJ2-2	CSAITGTSGKGGTGELFF	TGCAGTGCCATCACCGGGACTAGCGGGAAAGGTGGGACCGGGGAGCTGTTTTTT
TRBV30	-	few	12	TRBJ1-2	CAWSWGLQGYTF	TGTGCCTGGTCGTGGGGGCTACAGGGCTACACCTTC
TRBV5-1	-	-	15	TRBJ1-1	CASSPQGVRGTEAFF	TGCGCCAGCAGCCCACAAGGGGTTCGGGGAACTGAAGCTTTCTTT
TRBV14	-	-	12	TRBJ2-7	CASSQGGYEQYF	TGTGCCAGCAGCCAAGGTGGTTACGAGCAGTACTTC
TRBV11-1	-	few	16	TRBJ1-2	CASSYVSGGLVYGYTF	TGTGCCAGCAGCTACGTTTCTGGGGGTTTGGTCTATGGCTACACCTTC
TRBV6-1	-	medium-sized	14	TRBJ1-5	CASSTGPFGQPQHF	TGTGCCAGCTCTACAGGGCCGTTTGGACAGCCCCAGCATTTT
TRBV6-1	-	-	13	TRBJ1-1	CASSPGATTEAFF	TGTGCCAGCAGTCCCGGGGCTACCACTGAAGCTTTCTTT
TRBV6-1	TRBD2	many	15	TRBJ2-6	CASAGGGAGANVLTF	TGTGCCAGCGCGGGAGGGGGCGCTGGGGCCAACGTCCTGACTTTC
TRBV6-2/TRBV6-3	TRBD2	once	17	TRBJ2-2	CASSYPDPGGRSGELFF	TGTGCCAGCAGTTACCCTGATCCGGGAGGGAGGAGCGGGGAGCTGTTTTTT
TRBV20-1	TRBD1	-	14	TRBJ2-7	CSARDRTGSHEQYF	TGCAGTGCTAGAGACCGGACAGGGTCCCACGAGCAGTACTTC
TRBV7-3	-	-	17	TRBJ2-5	CASSLGDREPSEETQYF	TGTGCCAGCAGCTTAGGGGACCGGGAGCCCTCGGAGGAGACACAGTACTTC
TRBV11-2	-	-	18	TRBJ1-4	CASSLDLWGAPTNEKLFF	TGTGCCAGCAGCTTAGATCTGTGGGGGGCACCAACTAATGAAAAACTGTTTTTT
TRBV7-8	-	many	13	TRBJ2-1	CASRLGYSDEQFF	TGTGCCAGCCGCTTGGGATATTCCGATGAGCAGTTCTTC
TRBV6-4	-	few	15	TRBJ2-7	CASSEVAPSSYEQYF	TGTGCCAGCAGTGAGGTCGCACCCAGCTCCTACGAGCAGTACTTC
TRBV29-1	TRBD1	many	14	TRBJ2-1	CSVGGTGIYNEQFF	TGCAGCGTTGGAGGGACAGGGATATACAATGAGCAGTTCTTC
TRBV4-3	TRBD1	-	15	TRBJ1-2	CASRPRQGRNYGYSF	TGCGCCAGCAGACCCCGACAGGGACGGAACTATGGCTACAGCTTC